This T cell receptor (beta chain) was profiled in a study of T cells in Graves' hyperthyroidism and ophthalmopathy. Broader study findings: The authors' 13 V-J model separated ophthalmopathy from stable hyperthyroidism.

Regions amplified from RNA transcripts were the TCR beta CDR3 regions. HTBI primers were used for first-round RT-PCR of the TCR CDR3. TCRdb itself ran the multiplex PCR reads through MiXCR, one entry per CDR3 protein. The sample lists 300,000 to 450,000 distinct CDR3 sequences; 15% to 17% were seen once. Germline V CDR1 and CDR2: SGHTA, FQGTGA. The CDR3 has 16 amino acids. Concerning this clonotype itself: Its antigen is unknown. At one of its ends the junction is not consistent with the germline gene, which may arise from a read error.

Uncontrolled infections, other autoimmune diseases, pregnancy or lactation led to exclusion of patients. The study collected blood at first hyperthyroidism diagnosis, before any ophthalmopathy symptoms arose. Material: blood. The sequence was obtained from a young woman with Graves' hyperthyroidism that later progressed to Graves' ophthalmopathy. The chain carries TRBV7-3 and TRBJ2-2; a weak D match, TRBD2 (7 bases). CDR3 DNA: TGTGCCAGCAGCTTACTCGGCCTAGGGGTAGGGGGGGAGCTGTCTTTT. Translation gives CASSLLGLGVGGELSF.